The 5 T cell receptor beta chains below were found in one sample sequenced in a study of CD8+ T cells in alopecia areata. Once RNA had been extracted, it was reverse transcribed into cDNA to act as the sequencing template. Profiling relied on immunoSEQ multiplex PCR, and the TCRdb table lists in-frame clones only, not all of them. Recorded here are 200,000 to 300,000 clones, none singletons. Sorting of pooled cutaneous lymph node cells used CD4, CD8alpha, NKG2D, NKG2ACE and other markers. The sequenced sample consisted of CD4+ T cells sorted from a lymph node. Receptors originate from a C3H/HeJ mouse with alopecia areata. Mice of this strain are of MHC haplotype H2-k.

As to this clone: The gene names here belong to mouse. Coverage ceases 4 residues before the CDR3 finishes, and the germline J gene fills in the end. The gene calls are TRBV17 and TRBJ2-3; 11 bases are shared with TRBD2. CDR3 length: 17 residues. The V gene's germline CDR1 is MNHDT and CDR2 YYDKIL. V shed 2 bases, J shed 1 base, and the junction held 5 bases outside the gene matches. CDR3 bases read: TGTGCTAGCAGTAGACACTGGGGGGGCGTAGGTGCAGAA. Translating it yields CASSRHWGGVGAE. The full CDR3 protein reads CASSRHWGGVGAETLYF.

Comments on this clone: Genes and germline are mouse. The read gets to within 4 residues of the CDR3 end, and the germline J gene fills in the rest. This chain uses TRBV1 with TRBJ2-7; 10 bases agree with TRBD1. This CDR3 has 15 amino acids. From germline, CDR1 is NSQYPW and CDR2 LRSPGD (reference sequence). Here the CDR3 reads CTCSASPGTGDEQYF. The sequenced CDR3 bases are TGCACCTGCAGTGCAAGTCCCGGGACAGGGGAT. Full variable domain (rest looked up from reference TRBV1 and TRBJ2-7): VTLLEQNPRWRLVPRGQAVNLRCILKNSQYPWMSWYQQDLQKQLQWLFTLRSPGDKEVKSLPGADYLATRVTDTELRLQVANMSQGRTLYCTCSASPGTGDEQYFGPGTRLTVL.

In regard to this clone: The genes and germline here are from mouse. Sequencing ends 4 residues short of the CDR3 end; the germline J gene provides the rest. The chain recombines TRBV1 with TRBJ2-1; 8 nucleotides agree with TRBD1. Unmatched junction bases numbered 2, after V lost 1 base and J lost 3 bases. The CDR3 consists of 15 residues. Germline V gives CDR1 NSQYPW, CDR2 LRSPGD (reference sequence). The covered CDR3 bases are TGCACCTGCAGTGCAGGGGACAGGCGCTATGCT. Translation gives CTCSAGDRRYA. Given in full, the CDR3 is CTCSAGDRRYAEQFF. Full variable domain (missing parts from reference TRBV1 and TRBJ2-1): VTLLEQNPRWRLVPRGQAVNLRCILKNSQYPWMSWYQQDLQKQLQWLFTLRSPGDKEVKSLPGADYLATRVTDTELRLQVANMSQGRTLYCTCSAGDRRYAEQFFGPGTRLTVL.

This clone was seen a few times. Any gene name here is a mouse gene name. The sequence runs out 4 residues before the end of the CDR3; the remainder is reconstructed from the germline J gene. The chain links TRBV14 to TRBJ2-7; 9 bases fit TRBD1. The J segment lost 2 bases and the V segment lost 5 bases, leaving 8 bases of the junction unmatched. Germline V CDR1 and CDR2: SGHDT, FRDEAV. The length of the CDR3 is 15 residues. The CDR3 DNA, read in part, is TGTGCCAGCAGCCTCACAGGGGGCGCCCCCTAT. Translating it yields CASSLTGGAPY. The CDR3 reads in full as CASSLTGGAPYEQYF.

There are many counts of this clone. Each gene name is a mouse one. The observed sequence ends 4 residues before the CDR3 terminus, with the missing tail filled in from the germline J gene. The chain recombines TRBV13-1 with TRBJ2-1; 7 nucleotides agree with TRBD1. CDR1 and CDR2 (germline): NSHNY, SYGAGN. Trimming at V came to 2 bases and at J to 3 bases, leaving 2 bases not matched to a gene. The CDR3 length is 14 residues. The part of the CDR3 DNA that was read is TGTGCCAGCAGTGAGGGACAGACCTATGCT. This gives the protein CASSEGQTYA. The whole CDR3 reads CASSEGQTYAEQFF.